A selection of T cell receptor beta chains follows, all from one sample in a study of cytomegalovirus exposure and HLA in healthy donors. The protocol was immunoSEQ multiplex PCR, while the TCRdb copy is restricted to in-frame clones and leaves out a portion. This repertoire shows roughly 75,000 clones, 84% found once; its top ten account for 18%. Sequencing was performed on PBMCs. These receptors all stem from a man in his 70s in good health and CMV-seropositive. Each CDR3 is given with its conserved first and last residue. The order of the fields is J gene, clone size, D gene, V gene, CDR3 DNA, CDR3 protein. D genes are given only for firm matches. Only part of the rows carry a size: once, few, many, or a class if the clone is expanded.

>TRBJ2-5|-|-|TRBV11-3
TGTGCCAGCAGCCCGAGCCTTTGGGCAGGGGAACAAGAGACCCAGTACTTC
CASSPSLWAGEQETQYF
>TRBJ2-7|-|TRBD2|TRBV5-4
TGTGCCAGCAGCTTGGCCTTGACTAGCGTCGAGCAGTACTTC
CASSLALTSVEQYF
>TRBJ2-5|-|-|TRBV19
TGTGCCAGTAGATTGAACAGGCAAGAGACCCAGTACTTC
CASRLNRQETQYF
>TRBJ2-7|-|-|TRBV10-3
TGTGCCATCAAGGGGGAACAGGCCGAGCACGAGCAGTACTTC
CAIKGEQAEHEQYF
>TRBJ2-7|-|-|TRBV7-3
TGTGCCAGCAGCATCACCCCCGGGAACTACGAGCAGTACTTC
CASSITPGNYEQYF
>TRBJ2-5|-|TRBD1|TRBV7-8
TGTGCCAGCAGCAGACAGGGTGGGGAGACCCAGTACTTC
CASSRQGGETQYF
>TRBJ2-3|-|-|TRBV7-3
TGTGCCAGCAGCTTATGGGGCTCCGGCACAGATACGCAGTATTTT
CASSLWGSGTDTQYF
>TRBJ1-1|-|-|TRBV5-1
TGCGCCAGCAGCAGTGGACATTCGAACACTGAAGCTTTCTTT
CASSSGHSNTEAFF
>TRBJ2-7|-|TRBD2|TRBV28
TGTGCCAGCAGATCGACTAGCGGGAACACCTACGAGCAGTACTTC
CASRSTSGNTYEQYF
>TRBJ2-5|-|-|TRBV30
TGTGCCTGGAGTACAGGGCAAGAGACCCAGTACTTC
CAWSTGQETQYF
>TRBJ1-2|-|-|TRBV15
TGTGCCACCAGGGTTGGAGGGCCTAACTATGGCTACACCTTC
CATRVGGPNYGYTF
>TRBJ2-1|-|TRBD2|TRBV5-1
TGCGCCAGCAGCCCCGGGACTAGCGTCAATGAGCAGTTCTTC
CASSPGTSVNEQFF
>TRBJ2-5|-|-|TRBV18
TGTGCCAGCTCACTCCGGGACACAGCTCAAGAGACCCAGTACTTC
CASSLRDTAQETQYF
>TRBJ2-3|few|-|TRBV2
TGTGCCAGCAGTGACCGGACTAGCACAGATACGCAGTATTTT
CASSDRTSTDTQYF
>TRBJ2-3|-|-|TRBV6-1
TGTGCCAGCAGACTCGGGGATACGCAGTATTTT
CASRLGDTQYF
>TRBJ2-2|-|-|TRBV5-4
TGTGCCACCACACTCCCCGGCGGCTTGAACACCGGGGAGCTGTTTTTT
CATTLPGGLNTGELFF
>TRBJ2-7|-|TRBD2|TRBV29-1
TGCAGCGTTGAACGGCAGGGAGGGAACGAGCAGTACTTC
CSVERQGGNEQYF
>TRBJ2-6|-|-|TRBV2
TGTGCCAGCAGTGAACTAAGTTCTGGGGCCAACGTCCTGACTTTC
CASSELSSGANVLTF
>TRBJ1-1|-|-|TRBV23-1
TGCGCCAGCAGTTCTAGGGTTAGGTGGGGGCCTGAAGCTTTCTTT
CASSSRVRWGPEAFF
>TRBJ2-5|-|TRBD2|TRBV5-4
TGTGCCAGCAGCTTTTTTCTGGGAGGGGAGGGAGAGACCCAGTACTTC
CASSFFLGGEGETQYF
>TRBJ2-5|-|TRBD2|TRBV18
TGTGCCAGCTCACCACGTACTAGCGGGATGCAAGAGACCCAGTACTTC
CASSPRTSGMQETQYF
>TRBJ2-5|-|TRBD2|TRBV7-3
TGTGCCAGCAGCCCTATGGGGGGGGAGACCCAGTACTTC
CASSPMGGETQYF
>TRBJ2-7|-|TRBD1|TRBV5-1
TGCGCCAGCAGCTTGGGGGGACAGGTCACCTACGAGCAGTACTTC
CASSLGGQVTYEQYF
>TRBJ2-7|-|-|TRBV6-5
TGTGCCAGCAGCAAACAGGGGAGGAACTCCTACGAGCAGTACTTC
CASSKQGRNSYEQYF
>TRBJ1-3|-|TRBD1|TRBV2
TGTGCCAGCAGTGTCGACAGGGGAAGAAACACCATATATTTT
CASSVDRGRNTIYF
>TRBJ2-3|-|TRBD2|TRBV9
TGTGCCAGCAGCGCTATAGCGGGGGGGCTCTATTTT
CASSAIAGGLYF
>TRBJ1-2|-|-|TRBV27
TGTGCCAGCAGTTCCGGGGAGGGTGGTGGCTACACCTTC
CASSSGEGGGYTF
>TRBJ2-7|once|TRBD1|TRBV2
TGTGCCAGCAGAGAAAGGACAGGGGGCTCCTACGAGCAGTACTTC
CASRERTGGSYEQYF
>TRBJ2-7|-|TRBD2|TRBV30
TGTGCCTGGAGAGCTAGCGGGCACGCCTCCTACGAGCAGTACTTC
CAWRASGHASYEQYF
>TRBJ2-5|-|TRBD1|TRBV5-1
TGCGCCAGCAGCTACTCCAGACCCCAACCGGGACAGGGGGCTTCGAAGACCCAGTACTTC
CASSYSRPQPGQGASKTQYF
>TRBJ2-5|once|-|TRBV5-1
TGCGCCAGCAGCTTAACAGGCCACCAAGAGACCCAGTACTTC
CASSLTGHQETQYF
>TRBJ2-1|-|TRBD1|TRBV4-3
TGCGCCAGCAGCCAAGCCCAGGGGGCGTTTAATGAGCAGTTCTTC
CASSQAQGAFNEQFF
>TRBJ1-5|-|-|TRBV6-1
TGTGCCAGCAGTGAAGCGCGCGGCAATCAGCCCCAGCATTTT
CASSEARGNQPQHF
>TRBJ2-7|-|TRBD2|TRBV6-5
TGTGCCAGCAGTTACTCGTTCGGGAGGGCCTACGAGCAGTACTTC
CASSYSFGRAYEQYF
>TRBJ1-4|-|TRBD1|TRBV10-3
TGTGCCATCAGTGAGTCGACAGGGGCAGAGGGAAAGCTGTTTTTT
CAISESTGAEGKLFF